This TCR beta chain was recovered during a study of cytomegalovirus exposure and HLA in healthy donors. Amplification used 60 Vbeta primers and 13 Jbeta primers. Assay used: immunoSEQ multiplex PCR; TCRdb lists only in-frame clones, some missing. The sample holds 90,000 to 140,000 clones, 76% seen once. Trimming left V 6 bases short and J 4 bases short, with 10 bases between. Germline V gene sequence: CDR1 MNHEY, CDR2 SVGAGI. The CDR3 is 13 amino acids. The chain is built from TRBV6-5 and TRBJ1-3; D gene ambiguous. This TCR derives from a man aged 40-49 years in good health and CMV-seropositive. Sequencing was done on a sample of PBMCs. The CDR3 bases are TGTGCCAGCAGCACCATAGCAGGAAACACCATATATTTT. Its translation: CASSTIAGNTIYF.